The 31 T cell receptor beta chains presented below share a single source sample, sequenced in a study of Ad26.COV2.S vaccination and SARS-CoV-2 variants. The sample's treatment: around 19 received Ad26.COV2.S at low or high dose, single or two shots; roughly 5 received placebo; per-sample allocation not given. Samples came from day 63 after the first vaccine or placebo injection. Assay used: immunoSEQ multiplex PCR; TCRdb lists only in-frame clones, some missing. Among 300,000 to 450,000 clones listed, more than 75% were seen once. Here the sequenced sample was peripheral blood, taken in a trial of Ad26.COV2.S vaccine versus placebo. These receptors were collected from a person aged 18-60 years who received the Ad26.COV2.S COVID-19 vaccine or a placebo.

V gene TRBV30 combines with J gene TRBJ1-3; D not resolved. The CDR3 is 11 amino acids. Germline V gene lookup returns CDR1 GTSNPN and CDR2 SVGIG (reference sequence). V lost 6 bases to trimming and J lost 0 bases, with 3 bases between them. The CDR3 spells CACTSGNTIYF. Written as DNA, the CDR3 is TGTGCCTGTACCTCTGGAAACACCATATATTTT.

The CDR3, as DNA: TGTGCCAGCTCAGAGGGCAGGAACACTGAAGCTTTCTTT. Translation gives CASSEGRNTEAFF. The chain links TRBV18 to TRBJ1-1; no clear D gene. V lost 5 bases and J lost 1, with 8 bases in between. This CDR3 has 13 amino acids. Germline loops: CDR1 KGHSH, CDR2 LQKENI.

The gene calls are TRBV28 and TRBJ2-3; D remains ambiguous. Germline assignment: CDR1 MDHEN and CDR2 SYDVKM. CDR3 length: 15 amino acids. V lost 6 bases to trimming and J lost 0 bases, with 13 bases between them. The DNA for the CDR3 is TGTGCCAGCAGCCCGACACAGAAAAGCACAGATACGCAGTATTTT. Its protein is CASSPTQKSTDTQYF.

The chain has TRBV18 and TRBJ2-7, with a tentative D call TRBD2 (6 bases). CDR1 KGHSH and CDR2 LQKENI come from the germline V gene. The V end lost 3 bases, the J end lost 5 bases, and 17 bases lay between the germline ends. The CDR3 length is 15 residues. The CDR3: CASSPGYGGRNEQYF. The CDR3 DNA reads TGTGCCAGCTCACCTGGGTACGGGGGAAGGAACGAGCAGTACTTC.

The V and J genes are TRBV9 and TRBJ2-1, with TRBD2 as a possible D gene (5 bases). The V end lost 0 bases, the J end lost 9 bases, and 16 bases lay between the germline ends. From germline, CDR1 is SGDLS and CDR2 YYNGEE. The CDR3 totals 15 residues. The CDR3 protein is CASSVDRYEGTEQFF. The CDR3 DNA reads as TGTGCCAGCAGCGTAGACCGTTACGAGGGAACTGAGCAGTTCTTC.

This chain uses TRBV7-6 with TRBJ2-1, with D perhaps matching TRBD1 or TRBD2 (5 bases each). This CDR3 spans 16 amino acids. Trimming took 1 base from V and 5 from J, leaving 15 bases between them. CDR1 and CDR2 from the germline V gene are SGHVS and FNYEAQ. The CDR3 is CASSLDAEGRDNEQFF. In DNA, the CDR3 is TGTGCCAGCAGCTTAGATGCCGAGGGACGAGACAATGAGCAGTTCTTC.

This clone was counted a single time. The chain links TRBV7-9 to TRBJ2-7; TRBD2 aligns across 7 bases. The length of the CDR3 is 15 residues. Germline CDR1 is SEHNR and CDR2 is FQNEAQ (reference sequence). J was trimmed by 2 bases and V by 5 bases; bases with no gene match: 9. The CDR3 nucleotides read TGTGCCAGCAGCCACGGGGGAGGGGAGACCTACGAGCAGTACTTC. This codes for CASSHGGGETYEQYF.

The chain joins TRBV5-1 to TRBJ1-1; 7 nucleotides line up with TRBD1. With 0 bases clipped from V and 3 bases from J, the junction kept 14 bases outside the gene matches. CDR3 length equals 18 residues. Germline lookup yields CDR1 SGHRS and CDR2 YFSETQ. The CDR3 is CASSLEGNRGGLDTEAFF. The CDR3 nucleotides read TGCGCCAGCAGCTTGGAGGGGAACAGGGGTGGTTTGGACACTGAAGCTTTCTTT. Combining the CDR3 with reference TRBV5-1 and TRBJ1-1 gives the whole variable domain KAGVTQTPRYLIKTRGQQVTLSCSPISGHRSVSWYQQTPGQGLQFLFEYFSETQRNKGNFPGRFSGRQFSNSRSEMNVSTLELGDSALYLCASSLEGNRGGLDTEAFFGQGTRLTVV.

This clone appeared a few times. V usage is TRBV28 and J usage is TRBJ1-1; TRBD1 is a possible D gene (5 bases). Germline V gene lookup returns CDR1 MDHEN and CDR2 SYDVKM. The CDR3 contains 16 residues. The V end lost 2 bases, the J end lost 0 bases, and 13 bases lay between the germline ends. CDR3 bases: TGTGCCAGCAGTTTAAGCCTTGGGGGATTGAACACTGAAGCTTTCTTT. Its translation is CASSLSLGGLNTEAFF.

The chain links TRBV7-9 to TRBJ2-7; D unresolved. V lost 3 bases, J lost 3 bases, and 12 bases lay in between. The germline V gene encodes CDR1 SEHNR and CDR2 FQNEAQ (reference sequence). The CDR3 is 14 residues long. CDR3 nucleotides: TGTGCCAGCAGCTTTCTTGGTAGTGGCTACGAGCAGTACTTC. Translation: CASSFLGSGYEQYF.

The rearrangement uses TRBV6-6 and TRBJ1-6; TRBD1 agrees at 7 bases. V dropped 4 bases and J dropped 1; count of bases not matched to a gene: 1. Germline assignment: CDR1 MNHNY and CDR2 SVGAGI (reference sequence). CDR3 length: 15 residues. The CDR3 reads CASSSTGSYNSPLHF. In DNA form, the CDR3 reads TGTGCCAGCAGTTCGACAGGGTCCTATAATTCACCCCTCCACTTT.

The chain uses TRBV29-1 and TRBJ2-1; D unclear. Germline CDR1 and CDR2: SQVTM and ANQGSEA. The CDR3 totals 11 residues. Trimming left V 7 bases short and J 8 bases short, with 12 bases between. DNA for the CDR3: TGCAGCGGTGGAGAATTAGATGAGCAGTTCTTC. It is translated as CSGGELDEQFF.

The chain joins TRBV11-2 to TRBJ2-7, with D perhaps matching TRBD2 (5 bases). Germline CDR1 is SGHAT and CDR2 is FQNNGV. This CDR3 has 13 residues. With 5 bases removed from V and 6 bases from J, the gap between germline ends came to 14 bases. The CDR3 bases are TGTGCCAGCAGCCCGGGATGGGAGTTCGAGCAGTACTTC. Amino acid sequence: CASSPGWEFEQYF.

The J gene is TRBJ1-1, the V gene TRBV11-2, with 9 positions matching TRBD1. This CDR3 region has 15 residues. CDR1 SGHAT and CDR2 FQNNGV come from the germline V gene. V lost 5 bases to trimming and J lost 6 bases; unmatched junction nucleotides: 10. CDR3 in amino acids: CASSPLGTGPSEAFF. Written as DNA, the CDR3 is TGTGCCAGCAGCCCCCTTGGGACAGGGCCCTCTGAAGCTTTCTTT.

The V call is TRBV10-3, the J call TRBJ2-3, with D perhaps matching TRBD1 (7 bases). CDR1 and CDR2 from the germline V gene are ENHRY and SYGVKD. This CDR3 contains 17 residues. Trimming took 5 bases from V and 0 from J, leaving 18 bases between them. The CDR3, as DNA: TGTGCCATCAGTTTCTCCCTCAGGGGGGCTAGCACAGATACGCAGTATTTT. It translates to CAISFSLRGASTDTQYF.

The chain uses TRBV11-2 and TRBJ2-7; TRBD1 matches at 9 bases. J was trimmed by 3 bases and V by 3 bases; bases with no gene match: 3. CDR3 length equals 14 residues. Germline values: CDR1 SGHAT, CDR2 FQNNGV. CDR3 DNA sequence: TGTGCCAGCAGCTTTGACAGGGGGATCTACGAGCAGTACTTC. Its translation: CASSFDRGIYEQYF.

CDR3 region: CASSLDGAKGEKLFF. CDR3 nucleotide sequence: TGTGCCAGCAGCTTAGATGGGGCCAAGGGGGAAAAACTGTTTTTT. The chain carries TRBV7-9 and TRBJ1-4; possible D gene TRBD1, 5 bases. The CDR3 length is 15 residues. V was trimmed by 1 base and J by 8 bases, leaving 14 bases between them. The germline CDR1 and CDR2 sequences are SEHNR and FQNEAQ (reference sequence).

The gene calls are TRBV14 and TRBJ2-7; D gene unclear. Germline loops: CDR1 SGHDN, CDR2 FVKESK. The CDR3 is made up of 11 amino acids. The germline V and J ends were trimmed by 1 base and 2 bases, with 0 bases remaining between them. The CDR3 loop is CASSQAYEQYF. CDR3 DNA: TGTGCCAGCAGCCAAGCCTACGAGCAGTACTTC.

This chain connects TRBV18 to TRBJ1-2, with a weak D call TRBD1 (6 bases). V lost 3 bases and J lost 6, with 26 bases in between. The CDR3 is 18 residues long. From germline, CDR1 is KGHSH and CDR2 LQKENI. Written as DNA, the CDR3 is TGTGCCAGCTCACCCCAAACGGTCTCGGGGGCCGGTGGTAATGGCTACACCTTC. It is translated as CASSPQTVSGAGGNGYTF.

This rearrangement joins TRBV7-9 to TRBJ1-4, with D perhaps matching TRBD1 (6 bases). Trimming cost V 5 bases and J 5 bases, with 12 bases left between them. Germline assignment: CDR1 SEHNR and CDR2 FQNEAQ (reference sequence). CDR3 length equals 14 residues. CDR3 in amino acids: CASSKDRSNEKLFF. The CDR3 DNA reads TGTGCCAGCAGCAAAGACAGGTCAAATGAAAAACTGTTTTTT.

The gene calls are TRBV12-3 or TRBV12-4 and TRBJ2-7; no definite D call. Trimming left V 2 bases short and J 4 bases short, with 6 bases between. The CDR3 sequence is 12 residues long. The CDR3 coding sequence is TGTGCCAGCAGTTTAAATACATACGAGCAGTACTTC. Protein: CASSLNTYEQYF.

The chain is built from TRBV28 and TRBJ1-1; D unclear. The length of the CDR3 is 12 residues. V was trimmed by 2 bases and J by 6 bases, leaving 7 bases between them. The germline CDR1 and CDR2 sequences are MDHEN and SYDVKM. The CDR3, as DNA: TGTGCCAGCAGTTTAAGCTTCGCTGAAGCTTTCTTT. Amino acid sequence: CASSLSFAEAFF.

The V gene is TRBV9, the J gene TRBJ2-2, with D tentatively TRBD1 (6 bases). Germline CDR1 reads SGDLS; CDR2 reads YYNGEE. The V gene lost 4 bases and the J gene lost 2 bases, with 15 bases spanning the gap. The CDR3 is 16 residues long. The CDR3 nucleotides are TGTGCCAGCAGCCCCTCACCCAGGGGAAACACCGGGGAGCTGTTTTTT. Amino acid sequence: CASSPSPRGNTGELFF.

This clone appeared a few times. This chain joins TRBV30 and TRBJ1-1; 7 positions match TRBD1. Germline CDR1 GTSNPN, CDR2 SVGIG (reference sequence). The CDR3 sequence is 14 residues long. The V gene end was trimmed by 8 bases and the J gene end by 4 bases; junction bases not matched to a gene: 13. CDR3 amino acids: CAGARQGGGTEAFF. The CDR3 nucleotides are TGTGCCGGAGCCCGACAGGGAGGTGGCACTGAAGCTTTCTTT. The whole variable domain, remainder taken from reference TRBV30 and TRBJ1-1, is SQTIHQWPATLVQPVGSPLSLECTVEGTSNPNLYWYRQAAGRGLQLLFYSVGIGQISSEVPQNLSASRPQDRQFILSSKKLLLSDSGFYLCAGARQGGGTEAFFGQGTRLTVV.

This clone has a single count. The gene calls are TRBV7-2 and TRBJ2-3, with 11 bases lining up with TRBD1. Trimming cost V 5 bases and J 3 bases; bases outside gene matches: 7. Germline CDR1 SGHTA, CDR2 FQGNSA. CDR3 length: 16 amino acids. CDR3 nucleotide sequence: TGTGCCAGCAGCACCGGGACAGGGGGTTTTACAGATACGCAGTATTTT. It translates to CASSTGTGGFTDTQYF. Together with reference TRBV7-2 and TRBJ2-3, the CDR3 gives the full variable domain: GAGVSQSPSNKVTEKGKDVELRCDPISGHTALYWYRQSLGQGLEFLIYFQGNSAPDKSGLPSDRFSAERTGGSVSTLTIQRTQQEDSAVYLCASSTGTGGFTDTQYFGPGTRLTVL.

With regard to this clone: The same CDR3 arises from other DNA sequences in this sample as well. This rearrangement joins TRBV5-1 to TRBJ2-2; D not certain. Trimming shortened V by 0 bases and J by 2 bases, and 2 bases separated the two germline ends. CDR1 and CDR2 from the germline V gene are SGHRS and YFSETQ. CDR3 length: 13 residues. CDR3 amino acids: CASSLDNTGELFF. CDR3 DNA sequence: TGCGCCAGCAGCTTGGACAACACCGGGGAGCTGTTTTTT.

The V gene is TRBV6-2 or TRBV6-3, the J gene TRBJ2-1; 11 bases fit TRBD2. Germline V gene lookup returns CDR1 MNHEY and CDR2 SVGEGT. J gave up 8 bases and V 0 bases, and 18 bases lay outside the gene matches. The CDR3 is 20 residues long. DNA for the CDR3: TGTGCCAGCAGTTACTCCCCAACTAGCGGGGGCAAAGTGGGTGGTGATGAGCAGTTCTTC. It is translated as CASSYSPTSGGKVGGDEQFF.

This clone was seen once. One end of the junction does not line up with germline, which may come from a read error. The chain joins TRBV7-9 to TRBJ1-2; possible D gene TRBD1, 6 bases. Germline CDR1 is SEHNR and CDR2 is FQNEAQ (reference sequence). This CDR3 spans 16 amino acids. The CDR3 DNA sequence: TGTGCCAGCACCTTAGCTGTTCCAGGGGCTAACTATGGCTACACCTTC. This sequence encodes CASTLAVPGANYGYTF.

This rearrangement joins TRBV12-3 or TRBV12-4 to TRBJ1-1; D uncertain. Trimming stripped 5 bases from V and 0 bases from J, with 7 bases between. This CDR3 comprises 13 residues. The CDR3 sequence is CASSPGMNTEAFF. The CDR3 DNA follows: TGTGCCAGCAGTCCAGGCATGAACACTGAAGCTTTCTTT.

The CDR3 sequence is CASSLRGREQYF. As DNA, the CDR3 is TGTGCCAGCAGTTTAAGGGGGCGCGAGCAGTACTTC. This chain joins TRBV28 and TRBJ2-7, with 7 bases aligning to TRBD1. Looked up from germline, CDR1 is MDHEN and CDR2 is SYDVKM. V was clipped by 2 bases and J by 6 bases; unmatched bases: 1. This CDR3 has 12 amino acids.

V usage is TRBV7-8 and J usage is TRBJ2-2; 8 nucleotides match TRBD2. From germline, CDR1 is SGHVS and CDR2 FQNEAQ. V trimming: 7 bases; J trimming: 7 bases; junction bases outside the gene matches: 20. The CDR3 length is 18 residues. CDR3 sequence reads: CASTRPQSGGLKGGELFF. The CDR3, as DNA: TGTGCCAGCACCCGTCCCCAGAGCGGGGGTTTAAAAGGCGGGGAGCTGTTTTTT.